This T cell receptor (beta chain) was documented in a study of blood T cells in healthy people across ages. It was with a sample-barcoded 5' primer and a J-beta primer mix that a second PCR of roughly 6 to 12 cycles was run. TCRdb reanalysed the 5' RACE reads using MiXCR and keeps one entry per CDR3 protein. Of around 1,500,000 distinct CDR3 sequences in the sample, approximately 38% are singletons; the top ten hold 7.9%. Study-level points and caveats: The donors' CMV status was not determined, possibly confounding changes in expanded clonotypes.

Germline V lookup: CDR1 SGHDN, CDR2 FVKESK. V lost 0 bases to trimming and J lost 13 bases, with 19 bases between them. The CDR3 length is 15 residues. As regards this clonotype: The target antigen is unknown.

The chain carries TRBV14 and TRBJ2-4, with D unresolved. The origin of this receptor is a woman under 30 in good health. The sequencing input was blood. CDR3 coding DNA: TGTGCCAGCAGCCAAGAACTGTCGCCGTTGAGGTGGCAGTACTTC. This codes for CASSQELSPLRWQYF.